A single sample is the source of the 30 T cell receptor beta chains below, sequenced in a study of blood T cell repertoires in COVID-19. TCRdb's copy holds only in-frame clones and misses some; the assay was immunoSEQ multiplex PCR. The sample yields hundreds of thousands of clones, 85% to 90% seen once. Material for sequencing was peripheral blood. The receptor source for this set is a woman aged 18-35 years with acute or convalescent COVID-19.

The genes are TRBV30 and TRBJ1-2; the D gene is possibly TRBD1 (5 bases). The CDR3 is made up of 12 amino acids. CDR1 and CDR2 from the germline V gene are GTSNPN and SVGIG (reference sequence). The V end lost 2 bases, the J end lost 4 bases, and 8 bases lay between the germline ends. CDR3 bases: TGTGCCTGGAGTAGTACAGGCTATGGCTACACCTTC. Translating gives CAWSSTGYGYTF.

With respect to this clone: The sample contains more than one DNA sequence encoding this CDR3. The CDR3 here is CASSLGSSGNTIYF. For the CDR3, the DNA is TGCGCCAGCAGCTTGGGCAGCTCTGGAAACACCATATATTTT. The gene calls are TRBV5-1 and TRBJ1-3; D ambiguous. Trimming cost V 0 bases and J 0 bases, with 4 bases left between them. The CDR3 length is 14 residues. Per the germline V gene, CDR1 is SGHRS and CDR2 is YFSETQ. The whole variable domain, filled in from reference TRBV5-1 and TRBJ1-3, reads KAGVTQTPRYLIKTRGQQVTLSCSPISGHRSVSWYQQTPGQGLQFLFEYFSETQRNKGNFPGRFSGRQFSNSRSEMNVSTLELGDSALYLCASSLGSSGNTIYFGEGSWLTVV.

The rearrangement uses TRBV5-1 and TRBJ1-2, with 8 bases fitting TRBD1. Germline assignment: CDR1 SGHRS and CDR2 YFSETQ. The junction had 6 bases not matched to a gene; V was cut back by 0 bases and J by 8 bases. This CDR3 is 14 amino acids long. CDR3: CASSLAGQEKGYTF. The CDR3 bases are TGCGCCAGCAGCTTGGCGGGACAGGAGAAGGGCTACACCTTC.

The chain is built from TRBV9 and TRBJ2-3, with TRBD2 identical over 13 bases. Unmatched junction bases numbered 10, after V lost 4 bases and J lost 5 bases. CDR3 size: 17 residues. Germline V gives CDR1 SGDLS, CDR2 YYNGEE. CDR3 loop: CASSTRTSGGAGDTQYF. CDR3 nucleotide sequence: TGTGCCAGCAGCACCCGCACTAGCGGGGGGGCGGGAGATACGCAGTATTTT.

V and J are TRBV3-1 (or the pseudogene TRBV3-2) and TRBJ2-1, with D perhaps matching TRBD2 (6 bases). V was shortened by 1 base and J by 14 bases, with 12 bases between the two germline ends. Germline V lookup: CDR1 LGHDT, CDR2 YNNKEL (reference sequence). The CDR3 consists of 12 residues. CDR3 in amino acids: CASSQAGGWEFF. The DNA for the CDR3 is TGTGCCAGCAGCCAAGCCGGAGGGTGGGAGTTCTTC.

The V call is TRBV9, the J call TRBJ1-1; D is undetermined. In germline, CDR1 is SGDLS, CDR2 YYNGEE. Trimming shortened V by 0 bases and J by 7 bases, and 13 bases separated the two germline ends. The CDR3 length is 14 residues. The DNA of the CDR3 is TGTGCCAGCAGCGTAGACGAGAGGGCCGGTGAAGCTTTCTTT. Encoded protein: CASSVDERAGEAFF.

The rearrangement joins TRBV7-6 to TRBJ1-1; no reliable D call. Germline V CDR1 and CDR2: SGHVS, FNYEAQ. V was cut by 8 bases and J by 0 bases, with 22 bases left in between. This CDR3 contains 17 residues. CDR3 sequence (DNA): TGTGCCAGCTCCCAGAGACACATACTGGGTATGAACACTGAAGCTTTCTTT. It encodes CASSQRHILGMNTEAFF.

The CDR3 DNA sequence: TGTGCCAGCAGTTTTTGGCACGGGAACTATGGCTACACCTTC. Protein sequence: CASSFWHGNYGYTF. The chain couples TRBV28 to TRBJ1-2; no reliable D call. Trimming cost V 3 bases and J 2 bases, with 10 bases left between them. Germline values: CDR1 MDHEN, CDR2 SYDVKM. CDR3 length: 14 residues.

This chain uses TRBV5-8 with TRBJ1-1, with D possibly TRBD1 on 6 matching bases. Germline V gene lookup returns CDR1 SGHTS and CDR2 YDEGEE. V dropped 2 bases and J dropped 6 bases, with 17 bases sitting between them. The CDR3 runs to 15 residues. This CDR3 reads CASSLQGPIRAEAFF. CDR3 coding DNA: TGTGCCAGCAGCTTACAGGGCCCGATTCGGGCTGAAGCTTTCTTT.

This clone is a singleton in its sample. The chain couples TRBV9 to TRBJ2-1; 8 nucleotides line up with TRBD2. Germline CDR1 reads SGDLS; CDR2 reads YYNGEE. The CDR3 spans 17 residues. The junction had 9 bases not matched to a gene; V was cut back by 0 bases and J by 4 bases. The CDR3 protein is CASSVVGSGDPYNEQFF. The CDR3 bases are TGTGCCAGCAGCGTAGTTGGTAGCGGGGACCCTTACAATGAGCAGTTCTTC.

This chain connects TRBV11-2 to TRBJ1-6, with a weak D call TRBD1 (5 bases). Germline CDR1 is SGHAT and CDR2 is FQNNGV. Trimming shortened V by 1 base and J by 11 bases, and 15 bases separated the two germline ends. CDR3 size: 15 residues. CDR3 in DNA: TGTGCCAGCAGCTTAGGTGTAGGGGATAGGGCACCCCTCCACTTT. Translated, it gives CASSLGVGDRAPLHF.

This clone was recorded only once. The chain joins TRBV28 to TRBJ2-2; 14 positions agree with TRBD2. The CDR3 covers 18 residues. CDR1 is MDHEN, CDR2 SYDVKM, per germline. The trim removed 1 base at V and 6 bases at J, leaving 7 bases unmatched. The CDR3 loop reads CASSLFPGTSGGSGELFF. CDR3 bases: TGTGCCAGCAGTTTATTCCCCGGGACTAGCGGGGGCTCCGGGGAGCTGTTTTTT.

The J gene is TRBJ1-2, the V gene TRBV27; the D gene is possibly TRBD1 (5 bases). The germline V gene encodes CDR1 MNHEY and CDR2 SMNVEV (reference sequence). Trimming removed 8 bases from V and 7 bases from J, with 26 bases in between. CDR3 length: 16 residues. The CDR3 spells CASRQGQGGRRRGYTF. CDR3 nucleotides: TGTGCCAGCCGCCAAGGCCAGGGAGGGCGGAGGCGTGGCTACACCTTC.

The chain joins TRBV9 to TRBJ2-2, with 8 bases matching TRBD1. The germline V gene has CDR1 SGDLS and CDR2 YYNGEE. V dropped 3 bases and J dropped 3; count of bases not matched to a gene: 7. This CDR3 contains 16 residues. The CDR3 reads CASSGQGQADTGELFF. CDR3 nucleotides: TGTGCCAGCAGCGGGCAGGGACAGGCGGACACCGGGGAGCTGTTTTTT.

V and J are TRBV5-6 and TRBJ1-5, with D possibly TRBD1 on 6 matching bases. Germline V gene sequence: CDR1 SGHDT, CDR2 YYEEEE. There are 15 residues in the CDR3. Trimming stripped 0 bases from V and 4 bases from J, with 11 bases between. The CDR3 sequence is CASSLDRERNQPQHF. CDR3 nucleotide sequence: TGTGCCAGCAGCTTGGACAGGGAAAGGAATCAGCCCCAGCATTTT. Full variable domain (remainder filled in from reference TRBV5-6 and TRBJ1-5): DAGVTQSPTHLIKTRGQQVTLRCSPKSGHDTVSWYQQALGQGPQFIFQYYEEEERQRGNFPDRFSGHQFPNYSSELNVNALLLGDSALYLCASSLDRERNQPQHFGDGTRLSIL.

The chain employs TRBV18 and TRBJ1-1, with D unclear. Trimming left V 3 bases short and J 6 bases short, with 5 bases between. Germline-derived CDR1 and CDR2 are KGHSH and LQKENI. The CDR3 length is 11 residues. The CDR3 DNA sequence: TGTGCCAGCTCACCTGGCTCTGAAGCTTTCTTT. This gives the protein CASSPGSEAFF.

With regard to this clone: This specimen includes other DNA sequences encoding the same CDR3. This sequence joins TRBV6-4 and TRBJ2-3; 8 bases match TRBD2. CDR1 and CDR2 from the germline V gene are MRHNA and SNTAGT. The CDR3 totals 15 residues. After removal of 6 bases from V and 1 base from J, the junction contained 6 bases not matched to a gene. CDR3 region: CASSQTSGGTDTQYF. The CDR3, as DNA: TGTGCCAGCAGCCAAACTAGCGGAGGCACAGATACGCAGTATTTT.

The chain is built from TRBV9 and TRBJ2-7; D is perhaps TRBD1 (5 bases). Germline CDR1 reads SGDLS; CDR2 reads YYNGEE. The CDR3 is made up of 16 amino acids. Trimming took 0 bases from V and 2 from J, leaving 15 bases between them. CDR3 bases: TGTGCCAGCAGCGTAGAGGCTGCAGGGCCTACCTACGAGCAGTACTTC. It encodes CASSVEAAGPTYEQYF.

This chain uses TRBV15 with TRBJ1-1; D unresolved. V was shortened by 1 base and J by 0 bases, with 6 bases between the two germline ends. The CDR3 is 14 amino acids. Germline V gene sequence: CDR1 LNHNV, CDR2 YYDKDF (reference sequence). The CDR3 sequence is CATSRGGLNTEAFF. The CDR3 region has the DNA TGTGCCACCAGCAGAGGAGGATTGAACACTGAAGCTTTCTTT.

The CDR3 coding sequence is TGTGCCAGCGAGGACAGGGTGAGTAATCAGCCCCAGCATTTT. Translation: CASEDRVSNQPQHF. The rearrangement links TRBV19 to TRBJ1-5; 8 bases match TRBD1. Trimming took 9 bases from V and 4 from J; bases not matched to a gene: 8. This CDR3 comprises 14 residues. From germline, CDR1 is LNHDA and CDR2 SQIVND (reference sequence).

V usage is TRBV7-2 and J usage is TRBJ2-3, with 8 bases matching TRBD2. The junction had 8 bases not matched to a gene; V was cut back by 1 base and J by 2 bases. The CDR3 loop spans 17 amino acids. Germline-derived CDR1 and CDR2 are SGHTA and FQGNSA. CDR3 nucleotide sequence: TGTGCCAGCAGCTTAGTGCGCGGGGGGACTCACACAGATACGCAGTATTTT. Protein sequence: CASSLVRGGTHTDTQYF.

The J gene is TRBJ1-6, the V gene TRBV6-5; D is possibly TRBD1 (5 bases). V lost 2 bases to trimming and J lost 9 bases, with 14 bases between them. Germline V CDR1 and CDR2: MNHEY, SVGAGI. The CDR3 loop spans 15 amino acids. The CDR3 sequence is CASSYGAVMGSPLHF. The CDR3 DNA reads TGTGCCAGCAGTTACGGGGCAGTGATGGGTTCACCCCTCCACTTT.

The rearrangement uses TRBV5-6 and TRBJ2-7, with a tentative D call TRBD1 (6 bases). In germline, CDR1 is SGHDT, CDR2 YYEEEE. Trimming removed 0 bases at V and 1 base at J, with 8 bases between. The CDR3 loop spans 14 amino acids. The CDR3 reads CASSLGGQSYEQYF. The CDR3 nucleotides are TGTGCCAGCAGCTTGGGGGGGCAGTCCTACGAGCAGTACTTC. The full variable domain, in which reference TRBV5-6 and TRBJ2-7 provide the parts outside the CDR3, is DAGVTQSPTHLIKTRGQQVTLRCSPKSGHDTVSWYQQALGQGPQFIFQYYEEEERQRGNFPDRFSGHQFPNYSSELNVNALLLGDSALYLCASSLGGQSYEQYFGPGTRLTVT.

Worth noting for this clone: Other DNA sequences in the sample encode the same CDR3. V usage is TRBV6-5 and J usage is TRBJ1-2; D remains unclear. The CDR3 covers 11 residues. Germline V gene sequence: CDR1 MNHEY, CDR2 SVGAGI. Trimming left V 6 bases short and J 7 bases short, with 9 bases between. The CDR3 nucleotides are TGTGCCAGCAGCCCCGGTGGTGGCTACACCTTC. Amino acids: CASSPGGGYTF.

The chain employs TRBV12-3 or TRBV12-4 and TRBJ2-7; 9 positions agree with TRBD1. Losses at the gene ends were 6 bases for V and 3 bases for J; bases not matched to a gene: 3. The CDR3 has 13 residues. The CDR3 DNA reads as TGTGCCAGCAGAAACAGGGGGCTCTACGAGCAGTACTTC. Its protein product is CASRNRGLYEQYF.

V is TRBV12-5 and J is TRBJ1-1; TRBD1 is a possible D gene (6 bases). The CDR3 loop spans 13 amino acids. V lost 6 bases and J lost 11, with 19 bases in between. Germline V gives CDR1 LGHNT, CDR2 FRNRAP. This CDR3 reads CASGSSGGQVAFF. The CDR3 DNA follows: TGTGCTAGTGGCAGCAGCGGGGGCCAGGTGGCTTTCTTT. The full variable domain, in which reference TRBV12-5 and TRBJ1-1 provide the parts outside the CDR3, is DARVTQTPRHKVTEMGQEVTMRCQPILGHNTVFWYRQTMMQGLELLAYFRNRAPLDDSGMPKDRFSAEMPDATLATLKIQPSEPRDSAVYFCASGSSGGQVAFFGQGTRLTVV.

V and J are TRBV6-5 and TRBJ1-2; D remains ambiguous. CDR3 length equals 12 residues. The ends were cut back, 10 bases at V and 7 bases at J, with 16 bases in the middle. From germline, CDR1 is MNHEY and CDR2 SVGAGI. The CDR3 reads CATGEGRGGYTF. DNA for the CDR3: TGTGCCACCGGCGAAGGGAGAGGTGGCTACACCTTC.

The gene calls are TRBV6-2 or TRBV6-3 and TRBJ2-5; 7 nucleotides align to TRBD1. Unmatched junction bases numbered 10, after V lost 2 bases and J lost 1 base. CDR3 length equals 17 residues. Germline V CDR1 and CDR2: MNHEY, SVGEGT. The CDR3 protein is CASSYHSSWTGQETQYF. For the CDR3, the DNA is TGTGCCAGCAGTTACCATTCTAGTTGGACAGGCCAAGAGACCCAGTACTTC.

CDR3 in DNA: TGTGCCAGCAGTGGTCCCGGGACTAGCGGGGGGGCCTATGAGCAGTTCTTC. The encoded protein is CASSGPGTSGGAYEQFF. The chain is built from TRBV25-1 and TRBJ2-1; TRBD2 matches 16 bases. The germline gives CDR1 MGHDK, CDR2 SYGVNS. The CDR3 runs 17 residues. The V and J ends lost 4 bases and 8 bases, in that order; junction bases with no gene match: 8.

V and J are TRBV9 and TRBJ2-1, with 7 bases matching TRBD1. V was pared by 3 bases and J by 2 bases, with 8 bases of the junction left unmatched. The germline gives CDR1 SGDLS, CDR2 YYNGEE. This CDR3 spans 16 amino acids. For the CDR3, the DNA is TGTGCCAGCAGCGGGGGACAGCGTCCAACCTACAATGAGCAGTTCTTC. Translating gives CASSGGQRPTYNEQFF.